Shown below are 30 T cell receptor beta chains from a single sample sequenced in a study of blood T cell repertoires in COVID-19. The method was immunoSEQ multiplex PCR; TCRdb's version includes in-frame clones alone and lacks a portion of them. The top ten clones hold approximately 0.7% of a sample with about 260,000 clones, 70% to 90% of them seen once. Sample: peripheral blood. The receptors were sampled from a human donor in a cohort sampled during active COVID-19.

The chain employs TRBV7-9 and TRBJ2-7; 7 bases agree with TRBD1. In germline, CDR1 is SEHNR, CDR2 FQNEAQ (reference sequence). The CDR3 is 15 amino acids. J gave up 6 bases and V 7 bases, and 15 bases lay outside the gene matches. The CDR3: CASTKTGMGFGEQYF. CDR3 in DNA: TGTGCCAGCACCAAGACAGGGATGGGGTTCGGCGAGCAGTACTTC.

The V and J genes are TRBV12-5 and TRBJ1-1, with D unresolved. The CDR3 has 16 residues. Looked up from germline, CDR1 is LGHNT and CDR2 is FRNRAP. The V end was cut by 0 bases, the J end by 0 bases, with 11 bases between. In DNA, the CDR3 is TGTGCTAGTGGTTTGGTACTCGGAGTCATGAACACTGAAGCTTTCTTT. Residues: CASGLVLGVMNTEAFF.

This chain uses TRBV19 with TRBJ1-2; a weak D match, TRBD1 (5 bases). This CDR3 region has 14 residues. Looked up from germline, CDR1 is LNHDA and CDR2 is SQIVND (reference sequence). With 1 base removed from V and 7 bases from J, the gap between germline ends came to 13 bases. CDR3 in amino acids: CASSIGWGVGGYTF. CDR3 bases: TGTGCCAGTAGTATAGGCTGGGGGGTCGGTGGCTACACCTTC. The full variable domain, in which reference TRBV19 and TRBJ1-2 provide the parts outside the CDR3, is DGGITQSPKYLFRKEGQNVTLSCEQNLNHDAMYWYRQDPGQGLRLIYYSQIVNDFQKGDIAEGYSVSREKKESFPLTVTSAQKNPTAFYLCASSIGWGVGGYTFGSGTRLTVV.

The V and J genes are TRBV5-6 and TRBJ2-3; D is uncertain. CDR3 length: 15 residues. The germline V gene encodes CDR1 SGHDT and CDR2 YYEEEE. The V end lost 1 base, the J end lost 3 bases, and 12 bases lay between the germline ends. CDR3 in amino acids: CASSLYGIGTDTQYF. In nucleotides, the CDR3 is TGTGCCAGCAGCTTGTATGGTATCGGGACAGATACGCAGTATTTT.

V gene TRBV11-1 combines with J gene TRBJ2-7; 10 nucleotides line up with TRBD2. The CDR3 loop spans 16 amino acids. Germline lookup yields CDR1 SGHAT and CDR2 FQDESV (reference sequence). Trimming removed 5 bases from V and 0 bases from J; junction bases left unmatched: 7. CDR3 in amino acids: CASSRSSGRNSYEQYF. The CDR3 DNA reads TGTGCCAGCAGCCGAAGTAGCGGGAGGAACTCCTACGAGCAGTACTTC.

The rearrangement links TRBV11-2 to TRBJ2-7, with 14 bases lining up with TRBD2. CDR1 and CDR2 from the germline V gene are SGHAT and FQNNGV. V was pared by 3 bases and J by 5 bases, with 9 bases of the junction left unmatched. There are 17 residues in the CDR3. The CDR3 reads CASSFRLAGGLWDEQYF. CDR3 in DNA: TGTGCCAGCAGCTTTCGACTAGCGGGGGGGCTTTGGGACGAGCAGTACTTC.

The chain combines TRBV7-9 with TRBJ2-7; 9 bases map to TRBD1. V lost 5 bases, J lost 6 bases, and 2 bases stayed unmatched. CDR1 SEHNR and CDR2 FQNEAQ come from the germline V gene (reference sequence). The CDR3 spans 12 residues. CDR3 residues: CASSLTGGEQYF. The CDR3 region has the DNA TGTGCCAGCAGCCTGACAGGGGGCGAGCAGTACTTC.

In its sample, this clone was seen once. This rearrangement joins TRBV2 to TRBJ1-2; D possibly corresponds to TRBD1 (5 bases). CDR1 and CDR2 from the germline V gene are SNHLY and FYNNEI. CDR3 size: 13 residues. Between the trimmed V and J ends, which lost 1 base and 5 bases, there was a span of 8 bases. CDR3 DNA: TGTGCCAGCAGTGAAGGCAGGGTTTATGGCTACACCTTC. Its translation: CASSEGRVYGYTF. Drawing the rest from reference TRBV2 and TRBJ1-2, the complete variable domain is EPEVTQTPSHQVTQMGQEVILRCVPISNHLYFYWYRQILGQKVEFLVSFYNNEISEKSEIFDDQFSVERPDGSNFTLKIRSTKLEDSAMYFCASSEGRVYGYTFGSGTRLTVV.

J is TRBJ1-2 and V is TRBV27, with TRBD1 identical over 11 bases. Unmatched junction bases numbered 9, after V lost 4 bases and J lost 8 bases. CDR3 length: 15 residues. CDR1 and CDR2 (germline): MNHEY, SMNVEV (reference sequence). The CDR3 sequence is CASSSLGQGAMGYTF. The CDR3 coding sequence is TGTGCCAGCAGTTCCCTTGGACAGGGGGCAATGGGCTACACCTTC.

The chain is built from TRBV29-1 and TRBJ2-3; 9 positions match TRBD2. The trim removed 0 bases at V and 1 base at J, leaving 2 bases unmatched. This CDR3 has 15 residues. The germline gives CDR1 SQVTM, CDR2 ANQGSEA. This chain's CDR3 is CSVEESGGRTDTQYF. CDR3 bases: TGCAGCGTTGAAGAGAGCGGGGGGCGCACAGATACGCAGTATTTT.

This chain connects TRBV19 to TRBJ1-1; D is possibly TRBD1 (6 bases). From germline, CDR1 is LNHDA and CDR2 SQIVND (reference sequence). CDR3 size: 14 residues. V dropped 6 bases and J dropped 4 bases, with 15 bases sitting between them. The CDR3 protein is CASSPRTVVTEAFF. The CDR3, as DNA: TGTGCCAGTAGCCCTCGGACAGTCGTCACTGAAGCTTTCTTT.

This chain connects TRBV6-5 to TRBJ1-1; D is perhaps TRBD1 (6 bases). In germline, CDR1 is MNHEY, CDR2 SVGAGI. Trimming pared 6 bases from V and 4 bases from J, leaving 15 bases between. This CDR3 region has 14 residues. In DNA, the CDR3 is TGTGCCAGCAGGGGGGCCAGGGTAAGCACTGAAGCTTTCTTT. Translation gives CASRGARVSTEAFF.

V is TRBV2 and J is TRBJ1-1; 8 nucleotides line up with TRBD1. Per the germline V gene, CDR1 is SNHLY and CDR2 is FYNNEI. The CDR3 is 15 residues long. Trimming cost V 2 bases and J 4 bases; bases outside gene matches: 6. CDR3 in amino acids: CASSERPGGFTEAFF. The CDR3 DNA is TGTGCCAGCAGTGAACGTCCAGGGGGCTTCACTGAAGCTTTCTTT.

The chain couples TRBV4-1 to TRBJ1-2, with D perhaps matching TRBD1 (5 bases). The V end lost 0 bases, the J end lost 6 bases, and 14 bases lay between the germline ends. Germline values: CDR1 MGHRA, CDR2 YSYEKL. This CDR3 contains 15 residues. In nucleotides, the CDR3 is TGCGCCAGCAGCCAAGATCTTAGGGGTAGGGATGGCTACACCTTC. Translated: CASSQDLRGRDGYTF.

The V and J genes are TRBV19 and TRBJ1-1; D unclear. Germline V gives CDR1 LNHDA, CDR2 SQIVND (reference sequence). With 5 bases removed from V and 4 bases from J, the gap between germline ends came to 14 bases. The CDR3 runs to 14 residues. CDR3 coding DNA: TGTGCCAGTAGTGATGTCAGGCTGGGCACTGAAGCTTTCTTT. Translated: CASSDVRLGTEAFF.

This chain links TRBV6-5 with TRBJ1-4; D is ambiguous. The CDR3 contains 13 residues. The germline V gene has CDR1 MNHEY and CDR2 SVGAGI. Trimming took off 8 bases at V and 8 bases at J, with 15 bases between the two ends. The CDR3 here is CASSEEGWEKLFF. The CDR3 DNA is TGTGCCAGCTCGGAGGAAGGCTGGGAAAAACTGTTTTTT.

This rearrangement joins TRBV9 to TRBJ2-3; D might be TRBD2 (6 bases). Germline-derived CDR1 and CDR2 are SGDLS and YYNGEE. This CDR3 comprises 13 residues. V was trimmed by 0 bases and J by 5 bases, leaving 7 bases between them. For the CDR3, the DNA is TGTGCCAGCAGCGTAGGGCGGGGAGATACGCAGTATTTT. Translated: CASSVGRGDTQYF.

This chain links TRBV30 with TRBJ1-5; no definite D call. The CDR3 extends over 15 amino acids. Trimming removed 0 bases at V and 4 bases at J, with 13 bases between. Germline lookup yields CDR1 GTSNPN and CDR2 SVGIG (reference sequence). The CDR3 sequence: CAWSVTPGTNQPQHF. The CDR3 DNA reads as TGTGCCTGGAGTGTAACCCCGGGTACTAATCAGCCCCAGCATTTT.

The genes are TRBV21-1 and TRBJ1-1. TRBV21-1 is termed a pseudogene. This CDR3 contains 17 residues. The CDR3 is CASSSRREGSMNTEAFF. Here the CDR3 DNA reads TGTGCCAGCAGCTCTAGGAGGGAGGGGAGCATGAACACTGAAGCTTTCTTT.

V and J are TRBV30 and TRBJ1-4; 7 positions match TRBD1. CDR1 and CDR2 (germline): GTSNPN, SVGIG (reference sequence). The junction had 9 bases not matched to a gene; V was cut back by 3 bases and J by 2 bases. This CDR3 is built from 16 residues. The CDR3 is CAWRTLQGRTNEKLFF. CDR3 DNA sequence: TGTGCCTGGAGAACATTACAGGGGAGGACTAATGAAAAACTGTTTTTT.

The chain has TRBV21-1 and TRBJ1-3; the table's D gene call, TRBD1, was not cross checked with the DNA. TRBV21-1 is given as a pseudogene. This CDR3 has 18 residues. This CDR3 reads CASSKVPQGPISGNTIYF. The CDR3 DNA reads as TGTGCCAGCAGCAAAGTCCCTCAGGGGCCGATCTCTGGAAACACCATATATTTT.

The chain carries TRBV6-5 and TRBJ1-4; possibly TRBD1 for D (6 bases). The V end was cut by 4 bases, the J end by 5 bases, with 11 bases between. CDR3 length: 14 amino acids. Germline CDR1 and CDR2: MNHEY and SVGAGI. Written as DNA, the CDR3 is TGTGCCAGCAGTTTCTCTGGGGGCAATGAAAAACTGTTTTTT. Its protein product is CASSFSGGNEKLFF.

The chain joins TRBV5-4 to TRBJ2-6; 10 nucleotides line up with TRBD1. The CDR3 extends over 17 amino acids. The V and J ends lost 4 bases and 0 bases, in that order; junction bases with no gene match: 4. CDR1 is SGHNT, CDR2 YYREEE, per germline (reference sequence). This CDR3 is CASSPGQGNSGANVLTF. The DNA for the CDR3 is TGTGCCAGCAGCCCGGGACAGGGGAACTCTGGGGCCAACGTCCTGACTTTC. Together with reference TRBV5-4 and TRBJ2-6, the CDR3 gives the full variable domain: ETGVTQSPTHLIKTRGQQVTLRCSSQSGHNTVSWYQQALGQGPQFIFQYYREEENGRGNFPPRFSGLQFPNYSSELNVNALELDDSALYLCASSPGQGNSGANVLTFGAGSRLTVL.

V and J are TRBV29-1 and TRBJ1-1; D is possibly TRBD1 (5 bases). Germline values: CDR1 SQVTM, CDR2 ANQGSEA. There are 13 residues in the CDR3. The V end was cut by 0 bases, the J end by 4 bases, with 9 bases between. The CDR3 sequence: CSVEDVGGTEAFF. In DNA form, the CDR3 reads TGCAGCGTTGAAGATGTGGGGGGCACTGAAGCTTTCTTT.

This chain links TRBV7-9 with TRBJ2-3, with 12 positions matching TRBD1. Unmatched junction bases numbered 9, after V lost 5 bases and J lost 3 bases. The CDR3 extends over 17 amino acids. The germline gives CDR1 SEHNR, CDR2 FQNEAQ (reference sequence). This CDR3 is CASSARPGQGATDTQYF. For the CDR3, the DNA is TGTGCCAGCAGCGCCCGGCCGGGACAGGGGGCAACAGATACGCAGTATTTT.

The CDR3 DNA follows: TGTGCCAGCAGTGATCGACTAGCGGGCTCCTACGAGCAGTACTTC. Translating gives CASSDRLAGSYEQYF. V and J are TRBV6-1 and TRBJ2-7, with 10 bases fitting TRBD2. The germline V gene has CDR1 MNHNS and CDR2 SASEGT. The CDR3 covers 15 residues. V lost 3 bases, J lost 0 bases, and 2 bases stayed unmatched.

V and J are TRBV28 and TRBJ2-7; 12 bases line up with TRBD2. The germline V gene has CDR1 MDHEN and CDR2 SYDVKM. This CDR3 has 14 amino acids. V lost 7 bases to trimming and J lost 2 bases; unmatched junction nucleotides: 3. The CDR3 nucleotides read TGTGCCAGCACCCGGACTAGCGGGGCCTACGAGCAGTACTTC. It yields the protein CASTRTSGAYEQYF.

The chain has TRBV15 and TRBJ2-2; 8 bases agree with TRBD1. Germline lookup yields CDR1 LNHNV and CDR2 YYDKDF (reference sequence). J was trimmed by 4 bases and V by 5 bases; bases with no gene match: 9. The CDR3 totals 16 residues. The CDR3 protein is CATSLRTGSPTGELFF. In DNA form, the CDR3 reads TGTGCCACCAGCTTACGGACAGGGTCGCCCACCGGGGAGCTGTTTTTT.

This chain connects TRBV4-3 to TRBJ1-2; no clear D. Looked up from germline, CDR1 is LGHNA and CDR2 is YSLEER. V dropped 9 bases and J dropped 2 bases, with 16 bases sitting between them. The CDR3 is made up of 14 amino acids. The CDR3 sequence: CARETGSLNYGYTF. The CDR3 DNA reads TGCGCCAGAGAAACGGGGTCTTTAAACTATGGCTACACCTTC.

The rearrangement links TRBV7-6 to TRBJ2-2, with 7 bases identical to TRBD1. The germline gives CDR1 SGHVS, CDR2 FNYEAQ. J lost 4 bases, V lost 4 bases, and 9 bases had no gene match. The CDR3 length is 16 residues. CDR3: CASSSKTGDRTGELFF. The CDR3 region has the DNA TGTGCCAGCAGCTCAAAAACAGGGGACCGCACCGGGGAGCTGTTTTTT. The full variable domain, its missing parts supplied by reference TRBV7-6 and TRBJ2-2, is GAGVSQSPRYKVTKRGQDVALRCDPISGHVSLYWYRQALGQGPEFLTYFNYEAQQDKSGLPNDRFSAERPEGSISTLTIQRTEQRDSAMYRCASSSKTGDRTGELFFGEGSRLTVL.